A single sample is the source of the 3 T cell receptor beta chains below, sequenced in a study of blood T cell repertoires in COVID-19 (dated by TCRdb to 2020 to 2021). The protocol used for the library was the immunoSEQ multiplex PCR assay. The source is immuneACCESS, and TCRdb retained only in-frame sequences with V and J called. Part of the clones is not carried over; for the studies checked, unresolved V genes explain less than half of this, and the remainder is unexplained. Here the sample has about 130,000 clones; roughly 77% occur a single time. The ten largest clonotypes hold just under 5% of the sample. The sample taken for sequencing was peripheral blood. The receptor set was obtained from a woman in her 70s with COVID-19, enrolled during active disease.

This clone was counted a single time. The chain recombines TRBV19 with TRBJ1-2; 8 bases agree with TRBD1. This CDR3 contains 16 residues. With V trimmed by 4 bases and J by 2 bases, 9 bases remained unmatched. CDR1 is LNHDA, CDR2 SQIVND, per germline (reference sequence). The CDR3 region is CASSTGQGPLNYGYTF. CDR3 coding DNA: TGTGCCAGTAGTACCGGACAGGGCCCCCTAAACTATGGCTACACCTTC.

In this sample, this clone turned up once. This rearrangement joins TRBV5-6 to TRBJ1-1; TRBD1 might be the D (5 bases). Germline CDR1 and CDR2: SGHDT and YYEEEE. V lost 2 bases and J 5 bases, leaving 13 bases between the germline ends. The CDR3 extends over 14 amino acids. Written as DNA, the CDR3 is TGTGCCAGCAGCTTTTTACGGACAAAAACTGAAGCTTTCTTT. Translating it yields CASSFLRTKTEAFF.

The CDR3 DNA sequence: TGTGCCAGCAGGGAGGCGGGGGGTCTCTACACCTTC. Translating it yields CASREAGGLYTF. The chain recombines TRBV12-3 or TRBV12-4 with TRBJ1-2; D perhaps matches TRBD1 (5 bases). The V and J ends lost 6 bases and 10 bases respectively, with 15 bases between them. The CDR3 has 12 residues.